This TCR beta chain stems from a study of T-cell memory formation after mild COVID-19. The study's findings and limits: Of the contracting clones, CD4+ ones lay mainly in CM and EM, and CD8+ ones in EMRA.

Trimming pared 7 bases from V and 2 bases from J, leaving 9 bases between. CDR1 and CDR2 from the germline V gene are SNHLY and FYNNEI. This CDR3 region has 12 residues. With respect to this clonotype: Its specificity is unknown.

TCR alpha and TCR beta cDNA libraries with sample barcodes and UMIs came from 5'RACE using constant-segment primers. TCRdb used MiXCR to reprocess the 5' RACE reads, holding one entry per CDR3 protein. The table has around 340,000 distinct CDR3 sequences, 13% to 15% seen once; the top ten hold 20% to 25%. The sequencing sample was made of PBMCs or a T cell subset sorted from them (not recorded which). This sequence was found in a man younger than 35 who had mild COVID-19 (a few samples of this study predate the infection). Cell type and time point are not known. The rearrangement joins TRBV2 to TRBJ2-7; D gene unclear. The CDR3 nucleotides are TGTGCCAGCAACGAACAGACCTACGAGCAGTACTTC. This encodes CASNEQTYEQYF. Looking up the rest from reference TRBV2 and TRBJ2-7 gives the full variable domain: EPEVTQTPSHQVTQMGQEVILRCVPISNHLYFYWYRQILGQKVEFLVSFYNNEISEKSEIFDDQFSVERPDGSNFTLKIRSTKLEDSAMYFCASNEQTYEQYFGPGTRLTVT.